Following are 32 T cell receptor beta chains from one sample sequenced in a study of cytomegalovirus exposure and HLA in healthy donors. Primers: 60 Vbeta forward and 13 Jbeta reverse. The table came from immunoSEQ multiplex PCR; TCRdb's copy has only in-frame clones and leaves some out. The profile shows some 150,000 clones, about 83% of them singletons. The specimen sequenced was PBMCs. These receptors came from a woman between 25 and 40 years old in good health and CMV-seronegative.

CDR3: CASSLVQGPNREKLFF. The CDR3 DNA reads TGTGCCAGCAGCTTAGTTCAGGGTCCGAATCGAGAAAAACTGTTTTTT. The chain employs TRBV7-9 and TRBJ1-4, with a tentative D call TRBD1 (5 bases). Germline-derived CDR1 and CDR2 are SEHNR and FQNEAQ (reference sequence). V dropped 1 base and J dropped 8 bases, with 17 bases sitting between them. The length of the CDR3 is 16 residues. Combining the CDR3 with reference TRBV7-9 and TRBJ1-4 gives the whole variable domain DTGVSQNPRHKITKRGQNVTFRCDPISEHNRLYWYRQTLGQGPEFLTYFQNEAQLEKSRLLSDRFSAERPKGSFSTLEIQRTEQGDSAMYLCASSLVQGPNREKLFFGSGTQLSVL.

The CDR3 coding sequence is TGTGCCAGCAGCTTTGTACCCCCGGCGAACACCGGGGAGCTGTTTTTT. Translation: CASSFVPPANTGELFF. The genes are TRBV12-1 and TRBJ2-2; the table names TRBD2, a call not compared with the DNA. TRBV12-1 is noted as a pseudogene. The CDR3 sequence is 16 residues long.

The J gene is TRBJ2-1, the V gene TRBV18; 12 bases match TRBD2. Looked up from germline, CDR1 is KGHSH and CDR2 is LQKENI. The junction had 6 bases not matched to a gene; V was cut back by 6 bases and J by 6 bases. The CDR3 loop spans 15 amino acids. The CDR3 region has the DNA TGTGCCAGCTCCTTACAGGGACTAGCGGGCAATGAGCAGTTCTTC. Protein product: CASSLQGLAGNEQFF.

The table lists this clone with a few counts. This rearrangement joins TRBV6-6 to TRBJ1-4; no definite D call. Germline CDR1 and CDR2: MNHNY and SVGAGI (reference sequence). The CDR3 consists of 11 residues. The ends were cut back, 0 bases at V and 14 bases at J, with 7 bases in the middle. Written as DNA, the CDR3 is TGTGCCAGCAGTTACTCGGCCGGGCTGTTTTTT. Protein product: CASSYSAGLFF.

V gene TRBV7-2 combines with J gene TRBJ2-5; D remains ambiguous. CDR3 size: 14 residues. Looked up from germline, CDR1 is SGHTA and CDR2 is FQGNSA. V lost 7 bases to trimming and J lost 5 bases, with 17 bases between them. DNA for the CDR3: TGTGCCAGCATGCAAGCCGTTAGTCTGGAGACCCAGTACTTC. As protein: CASMQAVSLETQYF.

This clone was found once. The CDR3 sequence is CASSIAPQGRTEAFF. CDR3 nucleotide sequence: TGTGCCAGTAGTATAGCCCCACAGGGGAGGACTGAAGCTTTCTTT. The rearrangement joins TRBV19 to TRBJ1-1, with 7 bases that match TRBD1. This CDR3 has 15 residues. Trimming removed 1 base from V and 5 bases from J; junction bases left unmatched: 7. Germline values: CDR1 LNHDA, CDR2 SQIVND (reference sequence). Full variable domain (outside the CDR3, taken from reference TRBV19 and TRBJ1-1): DGGITQSPKYLFRKEGQNVTLSCEQNLNHDAMYWYRQDPGQGLRLIYYSQIVNDFQKGDIAEGYSVSREKKESFPLTVTSAQKNPTAFYLCASSIAPQGRTEAFFGQGTRLTVV.

The chain uses TRBV5-1 and TRBJ1-2; 8 positions agree with TRBD1. The CDR3 totals 15 residues. Germline-derived CDR1 and CDR2 are SGHRS and YFSETQ. J was trimmed by 3 bases and V by 6 bases; bases with no gene match: 10. CDR3 in amino acids: CASKAGQDGHYGYTF. DNA of the CDR3: TGCGCCAGCAAGGCGGGACAGGATGGTCACTATGGCTACACCTTC.

V is TRBV6-5 and J is TRBJ2-7, with 7 bases that match TRBD2. This CDR3 comprises 15 residues. Unmatched junction bases numbered 9, after V lost 6 bases and J lost 1 base. Germline values: CDR1 MNHEY, CDR2 SVGAGI. The CDR3 sequence is CASRHRLAASYEQYF. The CDR3 coding sequence is TGTGCCAGCAGACACAGACTAGCCGCGTCCTACGAGCAGTACTTC.

The J gene is TRBJ2-3, the V gene TRBV19; tentative D call: TRBD1 (6 bases). The CDR3 has 16 residues. V was trimmed by 5 bases and J by 0 bases, leaving 15 bases between them. CDR1 is LNHDA and CDR2 is SQIVND in the germline V gene (reference sequence). The CDR3 DNA is TGTGCCAGTAGTGTCCGGGACAAAATAAGCACAGATACGCAGTATTTT. Its protein is CASSVRDKISTDTQYF.

The chain carries TRBV6-5 and TRBJ2-1; TRBD2 matches at 9 bases. Germline V CDR1 and CDR2: MNHEY, SVGAGI. The trim removed 6 bases at V and 0 bases at J, leaving 3 bases unmatched. This CDR3 is 15 amino acids long. CDR3 residues: CASRTSGGSYNEQFF. The DNA for the CDR3 is TGTGCCAGCAGGACTAGCGGTGGCTCCTACAATGAGCAGTTCTTC.

This chain connects TRBV11-3 to TRBJ2-1; 10 bases line up with TRBD1. Germline loops: CDR1 SGHNT, CDR2 YENEEA. The CDR3 loop spans 14 amino acids. V lost 5 bases, J lost 8 bases, and 6 bases stayed unmatched. The CDR3 DNA sequence: TGTGCCAGCAGCGCACGACAGGGGGCGGATGAGCAGTTCTTC. This encodes CASSARQGADEQFF. Complete variable domain (other parts from reference TRBV11-3 and TRBJ2-1): EAGVVQSPRYKIIEKKQPVAFWCNPISGHNTLYWYLQNLGQGPELLIRYENEEAVDDSQLPKDRFSAERLKGVDSTLKIQPAELGDSAVYLCASSARQGADEQFFGPGTRLTVL.

The chain is built from TRBV6-5 and TRBJ1-1, with TRBD1 matching 7 bases. Germline V gene lookup returns CDR1 MNHEY and CDR2 SVGAGI. The V gene end was trimmed by 7 bases and the J gene end by 4 bases; junction bases not matched to a gene: 9. This CDR3 has 14 residues. The CDR3 reads CASKPTGRGTEAFF. CDR3 in DNA: TGTGCCAGCAAACCGACAGGGCGGGGCACTGAAGCTTTCTTT.

This clone was picked up one time. The chain carries TRBV7-9 and TRBJ2-3; 15 bases are shared with TRBD2. The CDR3 covers 18 residues. CDR1 is SEHNR and CDR2 is FQNEAQ in the germline V gene (reference sequence). The J segment lost 0 bases and the V segment lost 4 bases, leaving 5 bases of the junction unmatched. The CDR3 DNA reads TGTGCCAGCAGCTCCGGGACTAGCGGGAGGCTTAGCACAGATACGCAGTATTTT. It is translated as CASSSGTSGRLSTDTQYF.

CDR3 sequence reads: CASSYAGQLNTEAFF. DNA for the CDR3: TGTGCCAGCAGTTACGCGGGACAGCTGAACACTGAAGCTTTCTTT. The chain uses TRBV6-5 and TRBJ1-1; 7 nucleotides agree with TRBD1. The CDR3 runs to 15 residues. Germline CDR1 MNHEY, CDR2 SVGAGI. V shed 2 bases, J shed 0 bases, and the junction held 3 bases outside the gene matches.

This chain links TRBV19 with TRBJ1-4, with 9 bases aligning to TRBD1. The CDR3 sequence is 15 residues long. Per germline, CDR1 LNHDA and CDR2 SQIVND (reference sequence). V was clipped by 6 bases and J by 10 bases; unmatched bases: 12. The CDR3 reads CASSPTGTGRLKLFF. The DNA for the CDR3 is TGTGCCAGTAGCCCTACCGGGACAGGGAGGTTAAAACTGTTTTTT.

The chain uses TRBV30 and TRBJ1-5, with D possibly TRBD1 on 6 matching bases. Trimming removed 0 bases at V and 4 bases at J, with 7 bases between. CDR3 length: 13 residues. Per the germline V gene, CDR1 is GTSNPN and CDR2 is SVGIG (reference sequence). CDR3 DNA: TGTGCCTGGAGTGTACAGGGAAATCAGCCCCAGCATTTT. Amino acid sequence: CAWSVQGNQPQHF.

The rearrangement links TRBV6-1 to TRBJ2-3, with TRBD2 identical over 8 bases. In germline, CDR1 is MNHNS, CDR2 SASEGT. Unmatched junction bases numbered 0, after V lost 6 bases and J lost 1 base. The CDR3 is 13 residues long. The CDR3, as DNA: TGTGCCAGCAGGCGGGGGGGCACAGATACGCAGTATTTT. Translating gives CASRRGGTDTQYF.

The chain links TRBV13 to TRBJ2-7, with D uncertain. This CDR3 comprises 14 residues. V was cut by 5 bases and J by 2 bases, with 13 bases left in between. Germline V CDR1 and CDR2: PRHDT, FYEKMQ (reference sequence). The CDR3 spells CASSPYSKTYEQYF. The CDR3, as DNA: TGTGCCAGCAGCCCCTACTCAAAAACCTACGAGCAGTACTTC.

The CDR3 spells CASSVPDGTGQETQYF. In DNA, the CDR3 is TGTGCCAGCAGCGTTCCGGACGGGACAGGGCAAGAGACCCAGTACTTC. The genes are TRBV9 and TRBJ2-5; 9 bases match TRBD1. The CDR3 has 16 amino acids. The ends lost 2 bases at V and 2 bases at J; junction bases unmatched: 7. The germline V gene encodes CDR1 SGDLS and CDR2 YYNGEE.

CDR3 sequence reads: CAAGPGQRRTGELFF. The CDR3 nucleotides are TGTGCCGCGGGGCCGGGTCAGAGAAGGACCGGGGAGCTGTTTTTT. The chain joins TRBV27 to TRBJ2-2, with D perhaps matching TRBD2 (6 bases). CDR3 size: 15 residues. Per germline, CDR1 MNHEY and CDR2 SMNVEV (reference sequence). V was pared by 11 bases and J by 5 bases, with 21 bases between.

The chain joins TRBV27 to TRBJ2-7; maybe TRBD1 (7 bases). The CDR3 contains 13 residues. V was shortened by 7 bases and J by 3 bases, with 13 bases between the two germline ends. The germline V gene has CDR1 MNHEY and CDR2 SMNVEV (reference sequence). The CDR3 reads CASTGGTVYEQYF. As DNA, the CDR3 is TGTGCCAGCACCGGCGGGACAGTCTACGAGCAGTACTTC.

The CDR3 region is CASSLGRGPSYEQYF. CDR3 DNA: TGTGCCAGCAGCTTAGGCAGGGGGCCATCCTACGAGCAGTACTTC. The rearrangement joins TRBV7-2 to TRBJ2-5, with TRBD1 matching 8 bases. The DNA end favors TRBJ2-7, so the J call may be wrong. The length of the CDR3 is 15 residues. Germline values: CDR1 SGHTA, CDR2 FQGNSA.

The chain links TRBV4-2 to TRBJ2-1; 8 positions agree with TRBD1. The ends lost 0 bases at V and 9 bases at J; junction bases unmatched: 10. Germline CDR1 and CDR2: LGHNA and YNFKEQ. The CDR3 contains 16 residues. The chain's CDR3 is CASSQEGDRGGGEQFF. DNA for the CDR3: TGTGCCAGCAGCCAAGAGGGTGACAGGGGCGGAGGTGAGCAGTTCTTC.

The V and J genes are TRBV5-1 and TRBJ2-5; D possibly corresponds to TRBD1 (6 bases). The J call may be in error: the DNA end matches TRBJ2-7 better. Per germline, CDR1 SGHRS and CDR2 YFSETQ. The CDR3 is 13 residues long. The CDR3 region has the DNA TGCGCCAGCAGCGCATCACCAGGGGACGAGCAGTACTTC. Protein product: CASSASPGDEQYF.

The chain joins TRBV7-2 to TRBJ1-2; D might be TRBD1 (5 bases). Per the germline V gene, CDR1 is SGHTA and CDR2 is FQGNSA. Trimming left V 7 bases short and J 3 bases short, with 21 bases between. There are 16 residues in the CDR3. Here the CDR3 reads CASTKEGTYMDYGYTF. The CDR3 DNA reads TGTGCCAGCACCAAAGAGGGGACTTATATGGACTATGGCTACACCTTC.

The genes are TRBV5-1 and TRBJ2-4; possible D gene TRBD2, 5 bases. CDR1 is SGHRS, CDR2 YFSETQ, per germline. CDR3 length: 14 amino acids. Trimming removed 0 bases at V and 6 bases at J, with 10 bases between. The CDR3 is CASSLGLAGNIQYF. In DNA form, the CDR3 reads TGCGCCAGCAGCTTGGGGCTAGCAGGAAACATTCAGTACTTC.

CDR3 amino acids: CASRPSGAKGHGYTF. The CDR3 DNA is TGTGCCAGCAGGCCTTCAGGGGCCAAGGGCCATGGCTACACCTTC. The rearrangement links TRBV6-5 to TRBJ1-2; possible D gene TRBD1, 6 bases. Germline CDR1 reads MNHEY; CDR2 reads SVGAGI. V lost 6 bases to trimming and J lost 6 bases, with 20 bases between them. This CDR3 is built from 15 residues.

This chain connects TRBV4-1 to TRBJ2-5; a possible D gene is TRBD2 (7 bases). This CDR3 contains 15 residues. V lost 3 bases and J lost 2, with 13 bases in between. Looked up from germline, CDR1 is MGHRA and CDR2 is YSYEKL. CDR3 DNA sequence: TGCGCCAGCAGCCATCTGGGGGGGCCACAAGAGACCCAGTACTTC. Its protein is CASSHLGGPQETQYF.

This clone was found once. This sequence joins TRBV9 and TRBJ2-5, with 7 positions matching TRBD2. The J segment lost 3 bases and the V segment lost 0 bases, leaving 5 bases of the junction unmatched. The CDR3 loop spans 15 amino acids. CDR1 is SGDLS, CDR2 YYNGEE, per germline. In DNA, the CDR3 is TGTGCCAGCAGCGTAGACGGGAGGCCGGAAGAGACCCAGTACTTC. Translating it yields CASSVDGRPEETQYF.

The chain has TRBV11-1 and TRBJ2-5; 14 bases are shared with TRBD2. The last part of the DNA fits TRBJ2-7 better; the J call may be wrong. Germline V gene data show CDR1 as SGHAT and CDR2 as FQDESV (reference sequence). CDR3 size: 15 residues. CDR3: CASSPGTSGRYEQYF. DNA for the CDR3: TGTGCCAGCAGCCCGGGGACTAGCGGGAGATACGAGCAGTACTTC.

In its sample, this clone was seen a few times. The chain's CDR3 is CASSRTLQGAYEQYF. The CDR3 nucleotides are TGTGCCAGCAGTCGTACCCTCCAGGGGGCCTACGAGCAGTACTTC. This sequence joins TRBV6-5 and TRBJ2-7, with TRBD1 matching 7 bases. CDR3 length: 15 residues. The V gene end was trimmed by 5 bases and the J gene end by 2 bases; junction bases not matched to a gene: 9. Germline lookup yields CDR1 MNHEY and CDR2 SVGAGI.

The CDR3 DNA reads as TGTGCCAGCAGGTACAGGATCTTGTGTGGCTACACCTTC. This translates into CASRYRILCGYTF. The genes are TRBV9 and TRBJ1-2; D perhaps matches TRBD1 (5 bases). Germline lookup yields CDR1 SGDLS and CDR2 YYNGEE. V lost 5 bases to trimming and J lost 7 bases, with 15 bases between them. CDR3 length equals 13 residues.